The clone carrying this TCR beta chain has ten or more counts. Localized lung adenocarcinoma, a non-small cell lung cancer, affected the donors. The sample originates from a study of CD4 and CD8 cells across lung adenocarcinoma regions. TCRdb ran MiXCR on the PCR reads and lists one entry per CDR3 protein. The table lists roughly 10,000 distinct CDR3 sequences, approximately 51% of them singletons, with approximately 17% in the top ten. The CDR3 is made up of 17 amino acids. V shed 3 bases and J shed 2 bases, with 17 bases lying between them. V is TRBV23-1 and J is TRBJ2-1; D may be TRBD1 (6 bases). TRBV23-1 falls under the ORF class, with uncertain function. This clonotype originated in a male donor with lung adenocarcinoma. The CD4 and CD8 labels of this study may be unreliable. Input material: CD4+ T cells from the margin of a lung tumor. The CDR3 sequence is CASSHPPDRSPYNEQFF. The CDR3 DNA reads TGCGCCAGCAGTCATCCTCCAGACAGGAGTCCCTACAATGAGCAGTTCTTC.